The 10 T cell receptor beta chains below all came from one sample that was sequenced in a study of blood T cell repertoires in COVID-19. Generated by immunoSEQ multiplex PCR, the TCRdb table keeps only in-frame clones and is missing some. The sample lists 100,000 to 150,000 clones; around four fifths were seen once. The sequencing input was PBMCs or T cells enriched from blood (not recorded which). These receptors all come from a man aged 40-49 years with acute COVID-19.

V gene TRBV19 combines with J gene TRBJ2-1, with D possibly matching TRBD2 (6 bases). This CDR3 has 14 residues. Germline CDR1 is LNHDA and CDR2 is SQIVND (reference sequence). Trimming removed 4 bases at V and 10 bases at J, with 17 bases between. CDR3 in DNA: TGTGCCAGTAGTACCTCCGGAGGGCGCCGAGAGCAGTTCTTC. This translates into CASSTSGGRREQFF. The variable domain in full, completed from reference TRBV19 and TRBJ2-1, reads DGGITQSPKYLFRKEGQNVTLSCEQNLNHDAMYWYRQDPGQGLRLIYYSQIVNDFQKGDIAEGYSVSREKKESFPLTVTSAQKNPTAFYLCASSTSGGRREQFFGPGTRLTVL.

This chain connects TRBV5-5 to TRBJ1-5, with TRBD1 matching over 7 bases. The CDR3 contains 16 residues. V was pared by 0 bases and J by 6 bases, with 9 bases of the junction left unmatched. Germline assignment: CDR1 SGHKS and CDR2 YYEKEE (reference sequence). The CDR3 nucleotides read TGTGCCAGCAGCTTGGCCGAGGAGGCAGGGGGTCAGCCCCAGCATTTT. This codes for CASSLAEEAGGQPQHF.

The chain is built from TRBV5-1 and TRBJ1-4; TRBD1 matches 11 bases. Germline V CDR1 and CDR2: SGHRS, YFSETQ. The CDR3 runs 16 residues. The ends lost 4 bases at V and 5 bases at J; junction bases unmatched: 7. CDR3 bases: TGCGCCAGCAGCGTAACCGGGACAGGGGGGAATGAAAAACTGTTTTTT. Its translation is CASSVTGTGGNEKLFF.

This chain joins TRBV6-5 and TRBJ2-7; D uncertain. V lost 6 bases and J 1 base, leaving 10 bases between the germline ends. This CDR3 comprises 13 residues. Germline V lookup: CDR1 MNHEY, CDR2 SVGAGI. The CDR3: CASSRQISYEQYF. The CDR3 nucleotides are TGTGCCAGCAGCCGCCAGATTTCCTACGAGCAGTACTTC.

The CDR3 loop is CASSKARAGSGEAFF. CDR3 DNA sequence: TGTGCCAGTAGTAAAGCCAGGGCGGGAAGTGGTGAAGCTTTCTTT. The chain carries TRBV19 and TRBJ1-1; maybe TRBD1 (5 bases). The germline V and J ends were trimmed by 4 bases and 7 bases, with 19 bases remaining between them. Germline CDR1 reads LNHDA; CDR2 reads SQIVND (reference sequence). The CDR3 is 15 residues long.

This clone appeared a single time. The V call is TRBV20-1, the J call TRBJ2-6; D gene uncertain. The V gene's germline CDR1 is DFQATT and CDR2 SNEGSKA (reference sequence). The CDR3 sequence is 15 residues long. Trimming took off 3 bases at V and 0 bases at J, with 9 bases between the two ends. The CDR3: CSASNSRSGANVLTF. CDR3 coding DNA: TGCAGTGCTAGTAACAGCCGCTCTGGGGCCAACGTCCTGACTTTC.

This chain connects TRBV4-2 to TRBJ2-6; D is possibly TRBD2 (5 bases). The CDR3 extends over 16 amino acids. V lost 0 bases to trimming and J lost 2 bases, with 8 bases between them. Germline CDR1 and CDR2: LGHNA and YNFKEQ. The CDR3 spells CASSQESGTGANVLTF. Here the CDR3 DNA reads TGTGCCAGCAGCCAAGAGTCCGGGACTGGGGCCAACGTCCTGACTTTC.

Only one count was recorded for this clone. The chain recombines TRBV7-2 with TRBJ2-5; 7 bases map to TRBD1. CDR1 is SGHTA and CDR2 is FQGNSA in the germline V gene. Losses at the gene ends were 2 bases for V and 4 bases for J; bases not matched to a gene: 1. CDR3 size: 13 residues. CDR3 loop: CASSLSGGETQYF. In DNA, the CDR3 is TGTGCCAGCAGCTTATCAGGGGGAGAGACCCAGTACTTC.

J is TRBJ2-1 and V is TRBV2; possible D gene TRBD2, 5 bases. The CDR3 runs 17 residues. V was clipped by 2 bases and J by 4 bases, with 18 bases between them. The germline CDR1 and CDR2 sequences are SNHLY and FYNNEI. The CDR3 coding sequence is TGTGCCAGCAGTGAACCCCCTTATTCAGGACTTTACAATGAGCAGTTCTTC. Its translation: CASSEPPYSGLYNEQFF.

The gene calls are TRBV5-4 and TRBJ2-7, with 13 bases lining up with TRBD2. The CDR3 is made up of 16 amino acids. V shed 0 bases, J shed 2 bases, and the junction held 2 bases outside the gene matches. The germline gives CDR1 SGHNT, CDR2 YYREEE (reference sequence). CDR3 nucleotide sequence: TGTGCCAGCAGCTTGGGGGGACTAGCGGGAACCTACGAGCAGTACTTC. This translates into CASSLGGLAGTYEQYF.